These T cell receptor beta chains were read from a single sample in a study of identifying expanded T cells in peripheral blood. Repertoires were generated with immunoSEQ multiplex PCR, while TCRdb's copy carries only in-frame clones and drops some. The repertoire holds roughly 96,000 clones, with around 90% as singletons. Sequenced material: blood. The source of these receptors is a person between 18 and 70 years old in good health. CDR3s include the opening cysteine and the closing phenylalanine or tryptophan. Each record gives: V gene, CDR3 protein.

V: TRBV2; CDR3: CASARGQGDGYTF
V: TRBV11-3; CDR3: CASSLGLAEFNEQFF
V: TRBV30; CDR3: CAWSVWGQQSSDTQYF
V: TRBV11-1; CDR3: CASSLSRGVPYEQYF
V: TRBV6-5; CDR3: CASRQDYSNQPQHF
V: TRBV11-2; CDR3: CASSPMTGGRMNTEAFF
V: TRBV14; CDR3: CASTGFSGTEAFF
V: TRBV18; CDR3: CASSPRTGTDTQYF
V: TRBV5-4; CDR3: CASSLARDRGTNEQFF
V: TRBV4-3; CDR3: CASSQESASQGDEQFF
V: TRBV19; CDR3: CASSIEKGGNHSGNTIYF
V: TRBV7-9; CDR3: CASSLGSGEEAFF
V: TRBV4-1; CDR3: CASSPQGGSYNSPLHF
V: TRBV7-6; CDR3: CASSLRGGQTGELFF
V: TRBV5-1; CDR3: CASSLGGEGETQYF
V: TRBV15; CDR3: CATSSRRGTGNTGELFF
V: TRBV27; CDR3: CASSTPGAASTDTQYF
V: TRBV2; CDR3: CASSEVGGISTNEKLFF
V: TRBV5-1; CDR3: CASSLQGEAFF
V: TRBV4-1; CDR3: CASSTRQGGTNTEAFF
V: TRBV11-2; CDR3: CASSTRTSGDQETQYF
V: TRBV2; CDR3: CACSGGSYNEQFF
V: TRBV7-9; CDR3: CASSRLRDRGGGTEAFF